These T cell receptor beta chains were read from a single sample in a study of spatial heterogeneity in lung cancer. TCRdb re-analysed the 5' RACE reads in MiXCR, keeping a single row per CDR3 protein. Of about 23,000 distinct CDR3 sequences detected, around 3.2% appear once; the ten largest clones hold roughly 26%. The starting material was PBMCs, obtained at surgery. All receptors derive from a female donor with early-stage non-small cell lung cancer. CDR3s include the opening cysteine and the closing phenylalanine or tryptophan. A D gene is named only where the DNA matches it firmly. The listing skips clone size in some rows; elsewhere it reads once, few, many or a size class.

clone size	V gene	J gene	D gene	CDR3 DNA	CDR3 protein
many	TRBV7-9	TRBJ2-7	TRBD2	TGTGCCACGGGGAGGGGTGGCTACGAGCAGTACTTC	CATGRGGYEQYF
many	TRBV13	TRBJ2-7	-	TGTGCCAGCAGCCTCGCCCCTGACAGGTCCTACGAGCAGTACTTC	CASSLAPDRSYEQYF
-	TRBV5-4	TRBJ2-3	TRBD2	TGTGCCAGCAGCCTCCCAGCGGGAAGCACAGATACGCAGTATTTT	CASSLPAGSTDTQYF
many	TRBV28	TRBJ2-6	TRBD1	TGTGCCAGCAGCGCACGCGGGACAGGATTTTCTGGGGCCAACGTCCTGACTTTC	CASSARGTGFSGANVLTF
many	TRBV12-3/TRBV12-4	TRBJ1-1	-	TGTGCCAGCAGTAAGGGGGCTGAAGCTTTCTTT	CASSKGAEAFF
many	TRBV11-2	TRBJ2-2	-	TGTGCCAGCAGCTTAGCCCAGGGGGGGCCCGGGGAGCTGTTTTTT	CASSLAQGGPGELFF
many	TRBV30	TRBJ2-3	-	TGTGCCTGGAGTGGTATAGTAGCAGATACGCAGTATTTT	CAWSGIVADTQYF
-	TRBV4-1	TRBJ1-6	-	TGCGCCAGCAGCCAAGACCCCGGACAGAGCTCCTATAATTCACCCCTCCACTTT	CASSQDPGQSSYNSPLHF
many	TRBV28	TRBJ2-1	TRBD1	TGTGCCAGCAGTTTTGACGGACAGGGCCTAACAAACTCCTACAATGAGCAGTTCTTC	CASSFDGQGLTNSYNEQFF
many	TRBV5-4	TRBJ2-5	TRBD2	TGTGCCAGCAGCGCGGGGACTAGCGGGGGCCAAGAGACCCAGTACTTC	CASSAGTSGGQETQYF
many	TRBV28	TRBJ2-7	-	TGTGCCAGCACCCCTTGGGGAGTAGTCTACGAGCAGTACTTC	CASTPWGVVYEQYF
many	TRBV24-1	TRBJ2-2	-	TGTGCCACCAGTGATTTGGGGCAGGGCGGCACCGGGGAGCTGTTTTTT	CATSDLGQGGTGELFF
many	TRBV2	TRBJ2-2	TRBD1	TGTGCCAGCAGTCTACAGGGGGCGAGTACCGGGGAGCTGTTTTTT	CASSLQGASTGELFF
many	TRBV7-9	TRBJ2-2	-	TGTGCCAGCAGGACACCGGGACGGTACACCGGGGAGCTGTTTTTT	CASRTPGRYTGELFF
many	TRBV7-2	TRBJ2-7	-	TGTGCCAGCAGCTTATCGCTAGTCGGCGAGCAGTACTTC	CASSLSLVGEQYF
many	TRBV12-3/TRBV12-4	TRBJ2-7	-	TGTGCCAGCAGTTTATCCTATGGGAAGGGGTCGCTTCAATACGAGCAGTACTTC	CASSLSYGKGSLQYEQYF
many	TRBV29-1	TRBJ2-1	-	TGCAGCGTTGAAGGCAGGGACGAATACAATGAGCAGTTCTTC	CSVEGRDEYNEQFF
many	TRBV6-1	TRBJ2-3	-	TGTGCCAGCAGACGGAGACGCGATAGCACAGATACGCAGTATTTT	CASRRRRDSTDTQYF
many	TRBV2	TRBJ2-1	-	TGTGCCAGCAGTGAATTGGACCCCCACAATGAGCAGTTCTTC	CASSELDPHNEQFF
many	TRBV28	TRBJ1-5	-	TGTGCCAGCAACCCCGTCGGCAATCAGCCCCAGCATTTT	CASNPVGNQPQHF
many	TRBV6-5	TRBJ2-7	TRBD1	TGTGCCAGCAGTTTCGGACAGGGGGTGTACGAGCAGTACTTC	CASSFGQGVYEQYF
many	TRBV7-8	TRBJ1-1	-	TGTGCCAGCAGCGACCGGGACAACGCCCCCACTGAAGCTTTCTTT	CASSDRDNAPTEAFF
many	TRBV2	TRBJ2-1	-	TGTGCCAGCAGTGATTTCGAGCAGTTCTTC	CASSDFEQFF
-	TRBV6-5	TRBJ2-1	TRBD2	TGTGCCAGCAGTTACTCGGGCGGGAGTTTCGACAATGAGCAGTTCTTC	CASSYSGGSFDNEQFF
many	TRBV9	TRBJ1-2	-	TGTGCCAGCAGCGCCGCCCGCTATGGCTACACCTTC	CASSAARYGYTF
many	TRBV7-2	TRBJ2-3	TRBD2	TGTGCCAGCAGCTTAGTAAGGCTAGCGGGTATAGATACGCAGTATTTT	CASSLVRLAGIDTQYF
many	TRBV27	TRBJ1-2	TRBD1	TGTGCCAGCAGTTTCTGGGACAGGGCTGGCTACACCTTC	CASSFWDRAGYTF
many	TRBV7-9	TRBJ1-5	-	TGTGCCAGCAGCTTAGGGGGGACTCAGCCCCAGCATTTT	CASSLGGTQPQHF
many	TRBV12-5	TRBJ2-1	TRBD2	TGTGCTAGTGCCTTCGGTAGCGGGGACTACAATGAGCAGTTCTTC	CASAFGSGDYNEQFF
many	TRBV4-1	TRBJ2-2	TRBD1	TGCGCCAGCAGCCCCGAGAGGGGGCGAAATACCGGGGAGCTGTTTTTT	CASSPERGRNTGELFF
many	TRBV7-8	TRBJ2-1	TRBD2	TGTGCCAGCAGCAAGGGACTAGACAATGAGCAGTTCTTC	CASSKGLDNEQFF
medium-sized	TRBV5-1	TRBJ2-2	-	TGCGCCAGCAGCTTCGGCGGGGAGCTGTTTTTT	CASSFGGELFF
many	TRBV28	TRBJ2-5	-	TGTGCCAGCAGTTCAAACCAAGAGACCCAGTACTTC	CASSSNQETQYF
many	TRBV4-1	TRBJ2-5	-	TGCGCCAGCAGCCAATCCCCGGTGGCAGGGCCCGAGACCCAGTACTTC	CASSQSPVAGPETQYF
many	TRBV7-3	TRBJ2-6	-	TGTGCCAGCAGCACCCGGACGGCCTCTGGGGCCAACGTCCTGACTTTC	CASSTRTASGANVLTF
-	TRBV20-1	TRBJ2-7	TRBD1	TGCAGTGCTAGGGTACAGGGGGGCGAGCAGTACTTC	CSARVQGGEQYF
many	TRBV3-1	TRBJ1-1	-	TGTGCCAGCAGCTTACCGGGGGGAACTGAAGCTTTCTTT	CASSLPGGTEAFF
many	TRBV12-3/TRBV12-4	TRBJ2-2	-	TGTGCCAGCAGTTCGACAGAGCCGAAGAACACCGGGGAGCTGTTTTTT	CASSSTEPKNTGELFF
-	TRBV21-1	TRBJ1-3	-	TGTGCCAGCAGCAAAGCGCTCCGGGGGTTCTCAATCTCTGGAAACACCATATATTTT	CASSKALRGFSISGNTIYF
many	TRBV28	TRBJ2-1	-	TGTGCCAGCAGCGCAGGGAAGAGCGGATACAATGAGCAGTTCTTC	CASSAGKSGYNEQFF
many	TRBV6-5	TRBJ2-7	-	TGTGCCAGCAGAAAAGGCCAGAGGCAGGAGTACTTC	CASRKGQRQEYF
many	TRBV19	TRBJ1-4	-	TGTGCCAGTAAAAATTCGGCAACTAATGAAAAACTGTTTTTT	CASKNSATNEKLFF
many	TRBV10-3	TRBJ2-1	TRBD1	TGTGCCATCAGTATCACAGGGGGCCTATACAATGAGCAGTTCTTC	CAISITGGLYNEQFF
few	TRBV4-2	TRBJ2-3	-	TGTGCCAGCAGCCAAGATAAGGGGTTCACAGATACGCAGTATTTT	CASSQDKGFTDTQYF
many	TRBV25-1	TRBJ2-2	TRBD2	TGTGCCAGCAGTGACACCCGCTCTCGGGTAGCGGGATGGAAACGGGGACCCACGACCGGGGAGCTGTTTTTT	CASSDTRSRVAGWKRGPTTGELFF
many	TRBV15	TRBJ2-5	-	TGTGCCACCAGCAGTAGATTCGACGGACAAGAGACCCAGTACTTC	CATSSRFDGQETQYF
many	TRBV21-1	TRBJ1-1	-	TGTGCCAGCAGCAAGGATGGGACAGGGCAGAGCACTGAAGCTTTCTTT	CASSKDGTGQSTEAFF
many	TRBV4-1	TRBJ2-5	-	TGCGCCAGCAGTCAAGAGCCGACCCAAATAGAGACCCAGTACTTC	CASSQEPTQIETQYF
many	TRBV5-1	TRBJ1-5	-	TGCGCCAGCAGCTTGACGGGGGCAGACCAGCATTTT	CASSLTGADQHF
many	TRBV10-3	TRBJ2-7	TRBD1	TGTGCCATCAGTGGGCATGGACAGGGGACCTACGAGCAGTACTTC	CAISGHGQGTYEQYF
many	TRBV5-1	TRBJ2-1	-	TGCGCCAGCAGCCCTTCTCCTAACAATGAGCAGTTCTTC	CASSPSPNNEQFF
many	TRBV6-1	TRBJ2-4	-	TGTGCCAGCAAAAGTTGGGGGGAAGACATTCAGTACTTC	CASKSWGEDIQYF
many	TRBV28	TRBJ2-7	-	TGTGCCAGCAGTTTGAACCTTATACGGGACCGCTCCTACGAGCAGTACTTC	CASSLNLIRDRSYEQYF
many	TRBV6-1	TRBJ2-7	TRBD2	TGTGCCACGGGACTAGCAGAATACGAGCAGTACTTC	CATGLAEYEQYF
-	TRBV5-4	TRBJ2-6	-	TGTGCCAGCTATCGGAGGGGTGGAGGGGCCAACGTCCTGACTTTC	CASYRRGGGANVLTF
many	TRBV9	TRBJ2-3	TRBD2	TGTGCCAGCAGCCCCGGGACTAGCGGGAGAACCGATACGCAGTATTTT	CASSPGTSGRTDTQYF